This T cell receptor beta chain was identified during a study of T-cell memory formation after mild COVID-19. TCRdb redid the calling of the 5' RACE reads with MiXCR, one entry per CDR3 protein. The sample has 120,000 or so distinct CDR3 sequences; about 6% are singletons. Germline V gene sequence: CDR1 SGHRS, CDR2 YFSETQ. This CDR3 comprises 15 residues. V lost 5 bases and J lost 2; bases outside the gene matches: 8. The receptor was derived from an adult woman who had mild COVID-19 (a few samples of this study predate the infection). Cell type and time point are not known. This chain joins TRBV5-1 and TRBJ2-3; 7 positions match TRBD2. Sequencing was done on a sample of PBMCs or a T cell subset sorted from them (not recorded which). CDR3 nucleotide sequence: TGCGCCAGCAGTTCCGGGACTACCAACACAGATACGCAGTATTTT. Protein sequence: CASSSGTTNTDTQYF.